This T cell receptor (beta chain) was recorded in a study of regulatory T cells in long-lasting Graves disease (dated by TCRdb to the early 2020s). For the wider study: To count as having persistent Graves' disease, a patient had to have received antithyroid drug treatment for over 5 years with TSH receptor autoantibodies remaining persistently positive. Persistent Graves' disease patients were compared with newly diagnosed Graves' disease patients by peripheral blood TCR sequencing and RNA sequencing. On average, persistent Graves' disease patients in the clinical cohort had been on antithyroid drugs for roughly 11 years. The study took place in China and was registered as a clinical trial. A total of roughly 35 samples underwent TCR sequencing: about 13 from persistent and around 20 from newly diagnosed Graves' disease patients. The full study reports these points: The small sample size was acknowledged by the authors as a limitation that may reduce accuracy. Persistent Graves' disease patients showed lower TCR Shannon entropy and fewer highly expanded clones than newly diagnosed patients, suggesting clonal expansion. Persistent disease showed preferential use of TRBV28, TRBJ1-2 and TRBJ2-5, whereas newly diagnosed disease favored TRBV20-1 and TRBJ2-1. Peripheral blood alone was examined, since thyroid tissue, which constituted the primary lesion, could not be accessed. Sequencing and analysis were restricted to the TCR beta chain. More public clonotypes were shared among persistent patients (roughly 2,700) than among newly diagnosed patients (under 1,000).

This clonotype came up a few times. Its specific antigen is unknown. Base quality data are lacking; no much larger clone is found one base away. Read against the paper, the sample's time point label means: persistent/refractory GD, antithyroid drugs over 5 years with positive TRAb. For both TCR sequencing and RNA sequencing, RNA was extracted from PBMCs using TRIzol. The diagnosis of Graves' disease was made according to American Thyroid Association guidelines. The patients came from an endocrinology department in Xi'an, China. From each patient, around 8.3 milliliters of peripheral blood was collected into an EDTA anticoagulant tube. Ficoll Paque Plus density gradient separation was used to isolate PBMCs, and no further T cell sorting was performed. RNA quality was checked with an Agilent 2100 Bioanalyzer and agarose gel, and concentration with a NanoDrop 2000. V ends up 6 bases short and J 5 bases short, with an unmatched junction base count of 5. The germline V gene encodes CDR1 SQVTM and CDR2 ANQGSEA. Including cysteine and phenylalanine, the CDR3 has 13 amino acids. Only the CDR3 region is kept as DNA, spanning 39 bases read in frame from base 1.

Library generation was performed with multiplex PCR. The sample was run on an Illumina HiSeq 4000. CDR3 regions were amplified by Arm-PCR with iRepertoire HTBI primers to construct TCR beta libraries. Gel purification was performed on PCR products prior to sequencing. In the source study's methods: Gene usage analysis of CDR3 amino acid clonotypes relied on the roughly 60 TRBV and 15 or so TRBJ segments identified across samples. Filtered high-quality paired reads were merged into contigs using COPE and FqMerger. BLAST was used to align contigs to IMGT TRBV, TRBD and TRBJ reference genes, with CDR3 defined following IMGT. Any clonotype with a frequency above 0.1% was counted as a highly expanded clone. Shannon entropy served as the measure of repertoire diversity, while the Gini coefficient captured V-J evenness. Public clonotypes were defined as clonotypes shared by more than one individual. TCRdb took the public reads, trimmed them with fastp at Q25, ran MiXCR for clone calling and kept in-frame beta chains. Rows merge per CDR3 protein into single entries with the most common DNA and genes. TCRdb's processing, not the study's, gives the V and J calls here. This sample gives hundreds of thousands of distinct CDR3 sequences in total; 20% to 25% of them show up just once. The ten top clones hold more than 6% of the sample.

The receptor chain draws on TRBV29-1 and TRBJ2-5; TRBD2 fits 11 bases in the junction. This sample comprised peripheral blood mononuclear cells (PBMCs), obtained when the disease was refractory, from a patient treated with antithyroid drugs. The clonotype comes from a female donor with Graves disease. The nucleotide sequence is given as TGCAGCGTCCTAGCGGGAGGCGGGGAGACCCAGTACTTC. Translated, this is CSVLAGGGETQYF.